These 9 T cell receptor beta chains came from one sample sequenced in a study of OX40 agonist ivuxolimab in advanced cancers. Produced via immunoSEQ multiplex PCR; TCRdb's table is partial and in-frame only. The sample carries tens of thousands of clones, 85% to 95% recorded once. Source: CD4+ or CD8+ T cells sorted from blood, taken in a trial of the OX40 agonist ivuxolimab. These receptors were taken from an adult with an advanced solid tumor such as melanoma, head and neck, liver or kidney cancer.

This chain connects TRBV19 to TRBJ2-5; 7 bases align to TRBD2. The CDR3 contains 15 residues. Germline V lookup: CDR1 LNHDA, CDR2 SQIVND (reference sequence). V dropped 4 bases and J dropped 6; count of bases not matched to a gene: 11. This CDR3 is CASSTSFGGGQTQYF. The CDR3 DNA is TGTGCCAGTAGTACTTCATTTGGGGGGGGACAGACCCAGTACTTC.

This sequence joins TRBV6-1 and TRBJ2-3; 10 positions agree with TRBD2. The CDR3 spans 16 residues. Unmatched junction bases numbered 5, after V lost 3 bases and J lost 2 bases. Germline V lookup: CDR1 MNHNS, CDR2 SASEGT. Written as DNA, the CDR3 is TGTGCCAGCAGTGATCGTCTAGCGGGGGCCACAGATACGCAGTATTTT. This sequence encodes CASSDRLAGATDTQYF.

The gene calls are TRBV29-1 and TRBJ2-7; D is ambiguous. The CDR3 is 13 amino acids. V lost 0 bases and J 2 bases, leaving 8 bases between the germline ends. Germline-derived CDR1 and CDR2 are SQVTM and ANQGSEA. The CDR3 spells CSVEDGPTYEQYF. The DNA of the CDR3 is TGCAGCGTTGAAGACGGGCCTACCTACGAGCAGTACTTC.

The rearrangement links TRBV19 to TRBJ2-2; 11 bases line up with TRBD1. V lost 7 bases and J lost 2; bases outside the gene matches: 3. The CDR3 covers 15 residues. Germline lookup yields CDR1 LNHDA and CDR2 SQIVND (reference sequence). The CDR3 loop reads CASTDRGRNTGELFF. For the CDR3, the DNA is TGTGCCAGTACGGACAGGGGGCGTAACACCGGGGAGCTGTTTTTT.

The chain is built from TRBV28 and TRBJ2-7, with D tentatively TRBD2 (5 bases). Looked up from germline, CDR1 is MDHEN and CDR2 is SYDVKM. CDR3 size: 15 residues. Trimming pared 6 bases from V and 0 bases from J, leaving 15 bases between. The CDR3 is CASRPSGSLSYEQYF. CDR3 nucleotides: TGTGCCAGCAGACCGAGCGGAAGCCTCTCCTACGAGCAGTACTTC.

This chain uses TRBV18 with TRBJ2-7, with TRBD1 matching over 7 bases. Germline-derived CDR1 and CDR2 are KGHSH and LQKENI. The CDR3 spans 14 residues. The ends lost 0 bases at V and 5 bases at J; junction bases unmatched: 4. The CDR3 region has the DNA TGTGCCAGCTCACCACCTGACAGGGTCCACGAGCAGTACTTC. Its translation is CASSPPDRVHEQYF.

V gene TRBV6-5 combines with J gene TRBJ1-1; D not certain. The germline gives CDR1 MNHEY, CDR2 SVGAGI. V gave up 2 bases and J gave up 0 bases, with 4 bases separating them. The CDR3 has 13 amino acids. The CDR3 DNA is TGTGCCAGCAGTTACGGTATGAACACTGAAGCTTTCTTT. Protein sequence: CASSYGMNTEAFF.

V is TRBV10-1 and J is TRBJ2-5, with TRBD2 matching over 8 bases. The CDR3 totals 18 residues. Trimming cost V 0 bases and J 5 bases; bases outside gene matches: 14. The germline V gene encodes CDR1 WNHNN and CDR2 SYGVQD (reference sequence). The CDR3 loop is CASSESGLEVGGAETQYF. The CDR3 nucleotides read TGCGCCAGCAGTGAGTCGGGCCTCGAGGTCGGGGGGGCTGAGACCCAGTACTTC.

The chain couples TRBV27 to TRBJ1-1; TRBD1 is a possible D gene (6 bases). Deletions cut 3 bases from V and 0 bases from J, with 11 bases between. CDR3 length: 15 amino acids. The germline CDR1 and CDR2 sequences are MNHEY and SMNVEV (reference sequence). The CDR3 DNA sequence: TGTGCCAGCAGTTTGTCCAGGGGCCTGAACACTGAAGCTTTCTTT. This gives the protein CASSLSRGLNTEAFF.